The 17 T cell receptor beta chains presented below share a single source sample, sequenced in a study of shared clonotypes between healthy human individuals. Produced via immunoSEQ multiplex PCR; TCRdb's table is partial and in-frame only. The table records around 450,000 clones, around 79% of them present only once. The sample was PBMCs. The receptors derive from a woman aged 40 to 55 in good health. Some clones in this sample may be carry-over from other donors' samples.

V is TRBV28 and J is TRBJ1-2; possible D gene TRBD1, 6 bases. Trimming stripped 4 bases from V and 7 bases from J, with 7 bases between. The germline CDR1 and CDR2 sequences are MDHEN and SYDVKM. The CDR3 loop spans 11 amino acids. The CDR3, as DNA: TGTGCCAGCAGTTCAGGGGTTGGCTACACCTTC. This codes for CASSSGVGYTF.

This chain's CDR3 is CSVWDRYGYTF. In nucleotides, the CDR3 is TGCAGTGTATGGGACCGCTATGGCTACACCTTC. The chain is built from TRBV20-1 and TRBJ1-2; maybe TRBD1 (5 bases). V was shortened by 7 bases and J by 4 bases, with 10 bases between the two germline ends. Germline V gives CDR1 DFQATT, CDR2 SNEGSKA (reference sequence). This CDR3 comprises 11 residues.

This clone was counted only a few times. This chain joins TRBV27 and TRBJ1-5, with 7 positions matching TRBD1. The CDR3 extends over 13 amino acids. J lost 6 bases, V lost 6 bases, and 5 bases had no gene match. Germline V CDR1 and CDR2: MNHEY, SMNVEV (reference sequence). The CDR3 nucleotides are TGTGCCAGCAGAGACAGGGTTGGTCAGCCCCAGCATTTT. Its protein is CASRDRVGQPQHF.

The V and J genes are TRBV23-1 and TRBJ2-1; D perhaps matches TRBD1 (5 bases). TRBV23-1 is an open reading frame whose function is uncertain. This CDR3 region has 16 residues. The ends were cut back, 0 bases at V and 2 bases at J, with 11 bases in the middle. The CDR3 here is CASSQSGSRAYNEQFF. The DNA of the CDR3 is TGCGCCAGCAGTCAATCGGGCAGCAGGGCCTACAATGAGCAGTTCTTC.

The rearrangement links TRBV5-4 to TRBJ2-5, with D possibly matching TRBD2 (7 bases). Germline-derived CDR1 and CDR2 are SGHNT and YYREEE (reference sequence). This CDR3 contains 15 residues. Trimming removed 0 bases from V and 1 base from J, with 10 bases in between. The CDR3 here is CASSLAGGAQETQYF. The CDR3 nucleotides are TGTGCCAGCAGCTTGGCTGGGGGGGCCCAAGAGACCCAGTACTTC.

This clone was seen once. This chain joins TRBV5-1 and TRBJ2-7; TRBD1 matches at 9 bases. V dropped 4 bases and J dropped 2; count of bases not matched to a gene: 7. The CDR3 totals 15 residues. Looked up from germline, CDR1 is SGHRS and CDR2 is YFSETQ. This chain's CDR3 is CASSPGTGNPYEQYF. In DNA, the CDR3 is TGCGCCAGCAGCCCTGGGACAGGGAATCCCTACGAGCAGTACTTC. The full variable domain, completed using reference TRBV5-1 and TRBJ2-7, is KAGVTQTPRYLIKTRGQQVTLSCSPISGHRSVSWYQQTPGQGLQFLFEYFSETQRNKGNFPGRFSGRQFSNSRSEMNVSTLELGDSALYLCASSPGTGNPYEQYFGPGTRLTVT.

The chain employs TRBV28 and TRBJ2-1; D gene uncertain. The CDR3 runs to 15 residues. V lost 2 bases and J 2 bases, leaving 10 bases between the germline ends. Germline V lookup: CDR1 MDHEN, CDR2 SYDVKM. This CDR3 reads CASSLRPQTYNEQFF. The CDR3 DNA reads TGTGCCAGCAGTTTAAGGCCCCAGACCTACAATGAGCAGTTCTTC.

The chain is built from TRBV5-1 and TRBJ1-2, with TRBD1 identical over 9 bases. The CDR3 spans 15 residues. Germline lookup yields CDR1 SGHRS and CDR2 YFSETQ. V trimming: 4 bases; J trimming: 2 bases; junction bases outside the gene matches: 6. For the CDR3, the DNA is TGCGCCAGCAGCCTCCCGGGACAGGGAAACTATGGCTACACCTTC. Translation: CASSLPGQGNYGYTF.

V and J are TRBV14 and TRBJ1-5; D perhaps matches TRBD1 (5 bases). Deletions cut 1 base from V and 4 bases from J, with 8 bases between. The CDR3 covers 14 residues. Germline CDR1 SGHDN, CDR2 FVKESK. The CDR3 DNA reads TGTGCCAGCAGCCAAGGGTGGGGGAATCAGCCCCAGCATTTT. Amino acid sequence: CASSQGWGNQPQHF.

This sequence joins TRBV7-3 and TRBJ2-1, with TRBD2 matching over 9 bases. The CDR3 loop spans 21 amino acids. V was clipped by 3 bases and J by 1 base; unmatched bases: 19. Germline values: CDR1 SGHTA, CDR2 FQGTGA. CDR3 protein: CASSFIHRDTVAGVSYNEQFF. The CDR3 DNA sequence: TGTGCCAGCAGCTTCATCCATCGGGACACCGTAGCGGGAGTATCCTACAATGAGCAGTTCTTC. Using reference TRBV7-3 and TRBJ2-1 for the parts outside the CDR3, the full variable domain is GAGVSQTPSNKVTEKGKYVELRCDPISGHTALYWYRQSLGQGPEFLIYFQGTGAADDSGLPNDRFFAVRPEGSVSTLKIQRTERGDSAVYLCASSFIHRDTVAGVSYNEQFFGPGTRLTVL.

The CDR3 DNA follows: TGTGCCAGCAGCTTAATGGGGGGGCAAGAGACCCAGTACTTC. Translating it yields CASSLMGGQETQYF. J is TRBJ2-5 and V is TRBV7-6, with 7 bases lining up with TRBD2. CDR1 is SGHVS, CDR2 FNYEAQ, per germline. The length of the CDR3 is 14 residues. The V gene end was trimmed by 2 bases and the J gene end by 2 bases; junction bases not matched to a gene: 2.

The rearrangement joins TRBV10-1 to TRBJ2-5; possible D gene TRBD1, 6 bases. The ends were cut back, 4 bases at V and 1 base at J, with 16 bases in the middle. Germline V gives CDR1 WNHNN, CDR2 SYGVQD (reference sequence). The CDR3 contains 16 residues. CDR3 region: CASSGGPGRLQETQYF. The CDR3 bases are TGCGCCAGCAGTGGGGGGCCGGGACGGCTCCAAGAGACCCAGTACTTC.

CDR3 in DNA: TGTGCCAGCAGAGACAGGGTTGAAAAACTGTTTTTT. Translation gives CASRDRVEKLFF. V and J are TRBV2 and TRBJ1-4; 7 bases map to TRBD1. The CDR3 loop spans 12 amino acids. Germline V gene sequence: CDR1 SNHLY, CDR2 FYNNEI. The V segment lost 6 bases and the J segment 7 bases; nucleotides outside the gene matches: 2.

This clone has just one count. Other DNA variants within this sample encode the same CDR3. The chain combines TRBV19 with TRBJ1-5; the match to TRBD1 covers 9 bases. Germline CDR1 and CDR2: LNHDA and SQIVND (reference sequence). V lost 3 bases to trimming and J lost 5 bases; unmatched junction nucleotides: 2. This CDR3 has 14 amino acids. The CDR3 loop is CASSMGQGYQPQHF. The CDR3 bases are TGTGCCAGTAGTATGGGACAGGGCTATCAGCCCCAGCATTTT.

For the CDR3, the DNA is TGTGCCAGCAGTCCTACAGGGGAAACTACTGAAGCTTTCTTT. Residues: CASSPTGETTEAFF. This chain links TRBV28 with TRBJ1-1, with 7 bases lining up with TRBD1. V shed 5 bases and J 5 bases; nucleotides not matched to a gene: 8. This CDR3 comprises 14 residues. Germline CDR1 MDHEN, CDR2 SYDVKM.

V is TRBV5-8 and J is TRBJ1-3; 9 positions match TRBD1. This CDR3 comprises 14 residues. The V and J ends lost 5 bases and 2 bases, in that order; junction bases with no gene match: 2. CDR1 and CDR2 (germline): SGHTS, YDEGEE. CDR3 region: CASRRDRAGNTIYF. CDR3 coding DNA: TGTGCCAGCAGACGGGACAGGGCTGGAAACACCATATATTTT.

The chain employs TRBV27 and TRBJ2-7; D not resolved. This CDR3 contains 17 residues. Germline CDR1 reads MNHEY; CDR2 reads SMNVEV (reference sequence). The V and J ends lost 6 bases and 0 bases respectively, with 21 bases between them. CDR3 in DNA: TGTGCCAGCAGCCGCAGCTTGACAAGCGCCAGCTCCTACGAGCAGTACTTC. Protein: CASSRSLTSASSYEQYF.